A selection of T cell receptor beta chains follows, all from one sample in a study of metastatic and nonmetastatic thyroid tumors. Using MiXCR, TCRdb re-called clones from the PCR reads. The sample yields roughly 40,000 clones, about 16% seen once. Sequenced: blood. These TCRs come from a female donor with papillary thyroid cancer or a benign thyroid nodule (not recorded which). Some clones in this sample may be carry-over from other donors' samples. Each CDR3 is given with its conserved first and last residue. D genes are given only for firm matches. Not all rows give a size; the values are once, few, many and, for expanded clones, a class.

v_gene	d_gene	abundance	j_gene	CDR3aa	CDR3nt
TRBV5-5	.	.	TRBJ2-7	CASSQESTGEQYF	TGTGCCAGCAGCCAAGAGTCGACGGGGGAGCAGTACTTC
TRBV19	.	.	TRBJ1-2	CAITAPNYGCTF	.
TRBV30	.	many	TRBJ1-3	CAWSAQDSGNTMYF	TGTGCCTGGAGTGCACAGGATTCTGGAAACACCATGTATTTT
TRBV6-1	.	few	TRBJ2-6	CASSEDSGSGANVLTF	TGTGCCAGCAGTGAGGACAGCGGCTCTGGGGCCAACGTCCTGACTTTC
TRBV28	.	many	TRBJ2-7	CASGVTGPYEQYF	TGTGCCAGCGGTGTTACAGGGCCATACGAGCAGTACTTC
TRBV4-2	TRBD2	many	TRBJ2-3	CASSPGTSGVPTDTQYF	TGTGCCAGCAGCCCGGGCACTAGCGGGGTCCCCACAGATACGCAGTATTTT
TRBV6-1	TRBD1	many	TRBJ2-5	CASMVGQGFQETQYF	TGTGCCAGCATGGTGGGACAGGGTTTTCAAGAGACCCAGTACTTC
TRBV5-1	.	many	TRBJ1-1	CASSLTDENTEAFF	TGCGCCAGCAGCTTAACGGATGAGAACACTGAAGCTTTCTTT
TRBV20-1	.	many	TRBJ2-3	CSARTDWRADTQYF	TGCAGTGCTAGGACGGACTGGCGCGCAGATACGCAGTATTTT
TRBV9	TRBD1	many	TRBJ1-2	CASSLRQGNYGYTF	TGTGCCAGCAGCCTTCGACAGGGGAACTATGGCTACACCTTC
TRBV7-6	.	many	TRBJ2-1	CASSLRGANEQFF	TGTGCCAGCAGCTTAAGAGGGGCCAATGAGCAGTTCTTC
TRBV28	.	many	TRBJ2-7	CASSPGAAGREQYF	TGTGCCAGCAGCCCGGGGGCGGCTGGCCGCGAGCAGTACTTC
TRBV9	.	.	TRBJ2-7	CASSAPNCWENHEQYF	TGTGCCAGCAGCGCTCCTAACTGCTGGGAAAACCACGAGCAGTACTTC
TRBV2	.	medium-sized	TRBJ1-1	CASSPTTGSEAFF	TGTGCCAGCAGCCCTACAACAGGGTCTGAAGCTTTCTTT
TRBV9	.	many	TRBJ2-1	CASSVGGGGIDEQFF	TGTGCCAGCAGCGTAGGAGGGGGAGGGATAGATGAGCAGTTCTTC
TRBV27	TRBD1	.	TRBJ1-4	CASRPIRTGAREKLFF	TGTGCCAGCAGGCCAATCCGGACAGGGGCGCGGGAAAAACTTTTTTTT
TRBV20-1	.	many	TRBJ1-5	CSASWSGGDQPQHF	TGCAGTGCTAGTTGGAGCGGGGGCGACCAGCCCCAGCATTTT
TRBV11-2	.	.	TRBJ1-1	CASSPRGAMGGMNTGAFF	TGTGCCAGCAGCCCTCGAGGGGCGATGGGGGGAATGAACACTGGAGCTTTCTTT
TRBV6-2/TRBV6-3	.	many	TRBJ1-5	CASSLQGNQPQHF	TGTGCCAGCAGTCTACAGGGAAATCAGCCCCAGCATTTT
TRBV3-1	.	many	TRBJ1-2	CASSKQGQGYGYTF	TGTGCCAGCAGCAAACAGGGACAAGGGTATGGCTACACCTTC
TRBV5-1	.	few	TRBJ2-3	CASSLEQGHRTDTQYF	TGCGCCAGCAGCTTGGAACAGGGCCATCGCACAGATACGCAGTATTTT
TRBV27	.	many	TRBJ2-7	CASSLGYEQYF	TGTGCCAGCAGTTTAGGATACGAGCAGTACTTC
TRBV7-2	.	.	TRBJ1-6	CASSLALQGAANNSPLHF	TGTGCCAGCAGCTTAGCGCTTCAAGGGGCGGCAAATAATTCACCCCTCCACTTT
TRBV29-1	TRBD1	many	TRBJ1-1	CSVEDPGQGALFEAFF	TGCAGCGTTGAAGATCCGGGACAGGGGGCGCTTTTTGAAGCTTTCTTT
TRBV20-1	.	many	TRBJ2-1	CSARPGARYNEQFF	TGCAGCGCTAGGCCGGGGGCCCGCTACAATGAGCAGTTCTTC
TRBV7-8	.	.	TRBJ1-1	CASRPGTPGTEAFF	TGTGCCAGCAGGCCCGGGACCCCGGGTACTGAAGCTTTCTTT
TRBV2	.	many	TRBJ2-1	CASSTGNEQFF	TGTGCCAGCTCGACCGGTAATGAGCAGTTCTTC
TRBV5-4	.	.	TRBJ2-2	CASSSDTAGELFF	TGTGCCAGCAGCTCTGACACAGCCGGGGAGCTGTTTTTT
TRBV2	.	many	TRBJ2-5	CAIHPAQHHQETQYF	TGTGCCATCCATCCCGCACAGCATCACCAAGAGACCCAGTACTTC
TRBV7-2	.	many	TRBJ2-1	CASSLSRIRQFF	TGTGCCAGCAGCTTATCGAGAATCCGTCAGTTCTTC
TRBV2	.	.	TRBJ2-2	CASSGAGVRELFF	TGTGCCAGCAGTGGAGCAGGGGTCCGGGAGCTGTTTTTT
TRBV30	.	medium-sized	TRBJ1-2	CAWTPGGTGYTF	TGTGCCTGGACGCCAGGCGGGACCGGCTACACCTTC
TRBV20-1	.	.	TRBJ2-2	CSASGTVGTGDLFF	TGCAGTGCTAGTGGGACTGTCGGCACCGGGGATCTGTTTTTT
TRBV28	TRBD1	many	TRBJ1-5	CASSLPDREDQPQHF	TGTGCCAGCAGTTTACCGGACAGGGAGGATCAGCCCCAGCATTTT
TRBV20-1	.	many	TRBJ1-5	CSARMSGSSNQPQHF	TGCAGTGCTAGAATGTCCGGGTCTAGCAATCAGCCCCAGCATTTT
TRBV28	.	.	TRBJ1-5	CARMGPSNRPQHF	TGTGCCAGAATGGGTCCTAGCAATCGGCCCCAGCATTTT
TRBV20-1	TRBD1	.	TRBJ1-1	CSAGPSGTGRGTEAFF	TGCAGTGCTGGGCCCTCCGGGACAGGGAGGGGGACTGAAGCTTTCTTT
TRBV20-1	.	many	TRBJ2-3	CSARVPRRDSTDTQYF	TGCAGTGCTAGAGTTCCAAGAAGGGATAGCACAGATACGCAGTATTTT
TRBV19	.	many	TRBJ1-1	CASSIEGGLDDTEAFF	TGTGCCAGTAGTATAGAGGGGGGGCTAGACGACACTGAAGCTTTCTTT
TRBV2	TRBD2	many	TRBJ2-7	CASSGGGEQYF	TGTGCCAGCAGTGGGGGGGGGGAGCAGTACTTC
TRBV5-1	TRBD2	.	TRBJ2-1	CASALAGPLNEQFF	TGCGCCTCAGCACTAGCGGGTCCACTAAATGAGCAGTTCTTC
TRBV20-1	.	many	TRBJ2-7	CSAPSDYEQYF	TGCAGTGCTCCCTCGGACTACGAGCAGTACTTC
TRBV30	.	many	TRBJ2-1	CAWSMANEQFF	TGTGCCTGGAGTATGGCGAATGAGCAGTTCTTC
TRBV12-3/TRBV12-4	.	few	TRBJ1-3	CSNSLAGGRTIYF	TGTTCCAACAGTCTTGCGGGGGGACGGACCATATATTTT
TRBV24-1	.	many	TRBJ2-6	CATSRGSGANVLTF	TGTGCCACCTCTAGAGGCTCTGGGGCCAACGTCCTGACTTTC
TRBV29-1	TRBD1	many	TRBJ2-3	CSVGDRPLTDTQYF	TGCAGCGTTGGGGACAGACCACTCACAGATACGCAGTATTTT
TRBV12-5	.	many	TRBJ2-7	CASGLAPPGLQPDPYEQYF	TGTGCTAGTGGTTTGGCACCTCCGGGCCTCCAGCCCGATCCTTACGAGCAGTACTTC
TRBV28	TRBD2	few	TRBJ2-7	CASSYSGSYEQYF	TGTGCCAGCAGTTATAGCGGGAGCTACGAGCAGTACTTC
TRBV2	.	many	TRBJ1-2	CASSEEFQARYGYTF	TGTGCCAGCAGTGAAGAGTTCCAGGCTCGCTATGGCTACACCTTC
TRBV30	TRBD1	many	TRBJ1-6	CAWTKTGVSYNSPLHF	TGTGCCTGGACCAAGACAGGGGTCTCCTATAATTCACCCCTCCACTTT
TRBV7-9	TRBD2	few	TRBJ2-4	CASSLAGLLAKNIQYF	TGTGCCAGCAGCTTAGCGGGACTACTAGCCAAAAACATTCAGTACTTC
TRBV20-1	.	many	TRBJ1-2	CSARGPRDTHYGYTF	TGCAGTGCTAGAGGTCCCAGGGATACCCACTATGGCTACACCTTC
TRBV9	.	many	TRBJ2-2	CASSVGSPRTGELFF	TGTGCCAGCAGCGTGGGTTCCCCTAGAACCGGGGAGCTGTTTTTT
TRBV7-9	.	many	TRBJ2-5	CASSLAEGGTQYF	TGTGCCAGCAGCTTAGCGGAGGGGGGGACCCAGTACTTC
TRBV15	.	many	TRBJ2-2	CATSKGIGELFF	TGTGCCACCAGCAAGGGGATTGGGGAGCTGTTTTTT
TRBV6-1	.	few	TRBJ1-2	CASSGGLPGYGYTF	TGTGCCAGCAGTGGCGGTCTCCCGGGCTATGGCTACACCTTC
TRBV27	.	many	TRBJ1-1	CASSLAANTEAFF	TGTGCCAGCAGTTTAGCGGCGAACACTGAAGCTTTCTTT
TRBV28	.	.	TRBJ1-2	CASSRPPNYGYTF	TGTGCCAGCAGTCGACCCCCTAACTATGGCTACACCTTC
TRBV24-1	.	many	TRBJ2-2	CATSDSSVAGYIPNTGELFF	TGTGCCACCAGTGATTCATCAGTCGCAGGGTATATACCCAACACCGGGGAGCTGTTTTTT
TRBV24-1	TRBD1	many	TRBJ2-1	CATGGASNEQFF	TGTGCCACAGGGGGCGCGAGCAATGAGCAGTTCTTC